The T cell receptor beta chain under discussion was sequenced for a study of blood T cell repertoires in COVID-19. This CDR3 is 15 amino acids long. The germline gives CDR1 MNHEY, CDR2 SVGAGI. V lost 6 bases and J lost 9, with 23 bases in between. Profiling relied on immunoSEQ multiplex PCR, and the TCRdb table lists in-frame clones only, not all of them. The table has 250,000 to 300,000 clones, approximately 90% seen once. The TCR sequence derives from a woman in her forties or fifties with COVID-19, enrolled during active disease. The sample taken for sequencing was peripheral blood. The V and J genes are TRBV6-5 and TRBJ1-2; no definite D call. CDR3 in amino acids: CASRPFLTALERYTF. The CDR3 DNA is TGTGCCAGCAGACCCTTCCTCACCGCTCTAGAACGCTACACCTTC.